These 14 T cell receptor beta chains were all obtained from the same sample, sequenced in a study of T cell responses to AZD1222 COVID-19 vaccine. Clones were read by immunoSEQ multiplex PCR, and TCRdb kept only the in-frame ones, dropping some. The table has 100,000 or so clones, approximately 86% seen once. The specimen comprised peripheral blood, sampled on day 0 of AZD1222 vaccination. These receptor sequences come from an adult in good health.

This sequence joins TRBV6-1 and TRBJ1-5; D not resolved. V gave up 5 bases and J gave up 1 base, with 9 bases separating them. The CDR3 extends over 14 amino acids. Germline V gene sequence: CDR1 MNHNS, CDR2 SASEGT. As DNA, the CDR3 is TGTGCCAGCAGTTTAGGGCTAAGCAATCAGCCCCAGCATTTT. Protein sequence: CASSLGLSNQPQHF.

The CDR3 DNA is TGTGCCTGGAGTGGAAAACAGGGGTTTGGCAATCAGCCCCAGCATTTT. Protein product: CAWSGKQGFGNQPQHF. The chain is built from TRBV30 and TRBJ1-5; 7 nucleotides line up with TRBD1. Germline CDR1 is GTSNPN and CDR2 is SVGIG (reference sequence). The CDR3 is made up of 16 amino acids. Trimming at V came to 1 base and at J to 2 bases, leaving 8 bases not matched to a gene.

This sequence joins TRBV11-3 and TRBJ2-3; D is perhaps TRBD1 or TRBD2 (6 bases each). Germline CDR1 SGHNT, CDR2 YENEEA. V lost 8 bases and J 1 base, leaving 19 bases between the germline ends. This CDR3 contains 16 residues. This CDR3 is CASAVSARGGTDTQYF. The CDR3 coding sequence is TGTGCCAGCGCCGTCTCGGCAAGGGGGGGCACAGATACGCAGTATTTT.

The CDR3 is CASSSFGVAGNTIYF. The CDR3 bases are TGTGCCAGCAGCTCCTTTGGGGTGGCGGGAAACACCATATATTTT. The chain carries TRBV7-8 and TRBJ1-3; D call uncertain. There are 15 residues in the CDR3. Germline-derived CDR1 and CDR2 are SGHVS and FQNEAQ. Trimming shortened V by 4 bases and J by 4 bases, and 14 bases separated the two germline ends.

This clone was counted between two and nine times. The gene calls are TRBV5-6 and TRBJ1-2; TRBD1 matches 9 bases. The germline gives CDR1 SGHDT, CDR2 YYEEEE. This CDR3 comprises 14 residues. Trimming took 6 bases from V and 2 from J; bases not matched to a gene: 5. The CDR3 region has the DNA TGTGCCAGCACCATCGGGACAGGGAACTATGGCTACACCTTC. Its protein product is CASTIGTGNYGYTF. The variable domain in full, completed from reference TRBV5-6 and TRBJ1-2, reads DAGVTQSPTHLIKTRGQQVTLRCSPKSGHDTVSWYQQALGQGPQFIFQYYEEEERQRGNFPDRFSGHQFPNYSSELNVNALLLGDSALYLCASTIGTGNYGYTFGSGTRLTVV.

In this sample, this clone turned up a few times. The chain combines TRBV18 with TRBJ2-2, with 7 bases matching TRBD1. CDR1 and CDR2 (germline): KGHSH, LQKENI. The ends lost 5 bases at V and 10 bases at J; junction bases unmatched: 4. The CDR3 contains 12 residues. The CDR3 sequence: CASSDRDEELFF. In DNA, the CDR3 is TGTGCCAGCTCAGACAGGGACGAGGAGCTGTTTTTT.

This clone showed up just once. The chain recombines TRBV12-5 with TRBJ1-4; possibly TRBD1 for D (6 bases). The CDR3 covers 14 residues. Germline V gives CDR1 LGHNT, CDR2 FRNRAP. Trimming shortened V by 1 base and J by 14 bases, and 17 bases separated the two germline ends. In DNA, the CDR3 is TGTGCTAGTGGTTTGGACGGGGGGTGGCAGGGGCTGTTTTTT. Translated: CASGLDGGWQGLFF.

The V call is TRBV5-5, the J call TRBJ2-7; TRBD2 aligns across 9 bases. The CDR3 covers 15 residues. V lost 4 bases and J lost 2; bases outside the gene matches: 7. Germline CDR1 is SGHKS and CDR2 is YYEKEE (reference sequence). The CDR3 DNA sequence: TGTGCCAGCAGCCTTCGACTAGCGGTAACCTACGAGCAGTACTTC. Its translation is CASSLRLAVTYEQYF.

The V and J genes are TRBV27 and TRBJ1-2, with a possible D match to TRBD1 (5 bases). The CDR3 runs 14 residues. The V end lost 3 bases, the J end lost 4 bases, and 12 bases lay between the germline ends. Germline V gene sequence: CDR1 MNHEY, CDR2 SMNVEV (reference sequence). The chain's CDR3 is CASSFGTAGYGYTF. CDR3 in DNA: TGTGCCAGCAGTTTTGGGACCGCCGGCTATGGCTACACCTTC.

V is TRBV24-1 and J is TRBJ2-7, with 10 bases that match TRBD2. The CDR3 extends over 14 amino acids. Germline-derived CDR1 and CDR2 are KGHDR and SFDVKD. The V segment lost 3 bases and the J segment 5 bases; nucleotides outside the gene matches: 3. For the CDR3, the DNA is TGTGCCACCAGTGATAGCCTAGCGGGAGACGAGCAGTACTTC. It encodes CATSDSLAGDEQYF.

In DNA, the CDR3 is TGTGCCAGCAGTTACGGGACTATGGGCGGGGAGCTGTTTTTT. Its protein product is CASSYGTMGGELFF. The genes are TRBV6-2 or TRBV6-3 and TRBJ2-2, with TRBD2 matching over 7 bases. Germline V gives CDR1 MNHEY, CDR2 SVGEGT. Unmatched junction bases numbered 4, after V lost 2 bases and J lost 7 bases. The CDR3 runs to 14 residues.

This chain joins TRBV14 and TRBJ2-6, with D perhaps given as TRBD1 or TRBD2 (5 bases each). V shed 3 bases and J shed 0 bases, with 6 bases lying between them. The CDR3 consists of 15 residues. CDR1 is SGHDN, CDR2 FVKESK, per germline. CDR3 in DNA: TGTGCCAGCAGCCAGAGGGGCTCTGGGGCCAACGTCCTGACTTTC. Its protein is CASSQRGSGANVLTF.

J is TRBJ1-2 and V is TRBV7-2, with TRBD1 as a possible D gene (5 bases). This CDR3 contains 15 residues. Trimming removed 1 base at V and 2 bases at J, with 11 bases between. CDR1 is SGHTA, CDR2 FQGNSA, per germline. CDR3 in amino acids: CASSLVVGGNYGYTF. The CDR3 region has the DNA TGTGCCAGCAGCTTAGTGGTTGGGGGGAACTATGGCTACACCTTC.

The V gene is TRBV7-2, the J gene TRBJ2-3; 10 bases fit TRBD2. From germline, CDR1 is SGHTA and CDR2 FQGNSA. The V gene end was trimmed by 1 base and the J gene end by 5 bases; junction bases not matched to a gene: 3. The CDR3 is 15 residues long. CDR3 sequence reads: CASSLGSGRGDTQYF. The CDR3 DNA follows: TGTGCCAGCAGCTTAGGGAGCGGGAGGGGAGATACGCAGTATTTT. Full variable domain (rest looked up from reference TRBV7-2 and TRBJ2-3): GAGVSQSPSNKVTEKGKDVELRCDPISGHTALYWYRQSLGQGLEFLIYFQGNSAPDKSGLPSDRFSAERTGGSVSTLTIQRTQQEDSAVYLCASSLGSGRGDTQYFGPGTRLTVL.